The 17 T cell receptor beta chains reported below all come from one sample, sequenced in a study of memory CD4+ T cells and cytomegalovirus serostatus. Single viable CD3+CD4+CD8-CD45RO+ cells were sorted as the memory CD4+ T cells. Produced via immunoSEQ multiplex PCR; TCRdb's table is partial and in-frame only. The repertoire holds approximately 51,000 clones, with approximately 74% as singletons. Specimen: memory CD4+ T cells from blood. The source of these receptors is an adult in good health and CMV-seropositive.

CDR3 protein: CASSQEGGTMNTEAFF. The CDR3 nucleotides are TGTGCCAGCAGCCAAGAGGGTGGGACAATGAACACTGAAGCTTTCTTT. V gene TRBV4-2 combines with J gene TRBJ1-1, with D possibly TRBD1 on 6 matching bases. This CDR3 contains 16 residues. Trimming pared 0 bases from V and 0 bases from J, leaving 11 bases between. Germline V gene data show CDR1 as LGHNA and CDR2 as YNFKEQ.

A few counts support this clone. V gene TRBV4-1 combines with J gene TRBJ2-3, with D possibly being TRBD2 (7 bases). Looked up from germline, CDR1 is MGHRA and CDR2 is YSYEKL. This CDR3 comprises 19 residues. V was trimmed by 1 base and J by 0 bases, leaving 20 bases between them. DNA for the CDR3: TGCGCCAGCAGCCAAGCGGGGGGCTGGGGCTCCCCTAGCACAGATACGCAGTATTTT. Translated, it gives CASSQAGGWGSPSTDTQYF.

V and J are TRBV28 and TRBJ2-2, with 11 bases fitting TRBD1. Germline CDR1 MDHEN, CDR2 SYDVKM. J was trimmed by 7 bases and V by 3 bases; bases with no gene match: 16. The CDR3 loop spans 19 amino acids. The CDR3 protein is CASSFPRTGGGWFGGELFF. The DNA for the CDR3 is TGTGCCAGCAGTTTCCCGCGGACAGGGGGCGGTTGGTTCGGCGGGGAGCTGTTTTTT. Variable domain in full (rest from reference TRBV28 and TRBJ2-2): DVKVTQSSRYLVKRTGEKVFLECVQDMDHENMFWYRQDPGLGLRLIYFSYDVKMKEKGDIPEGYSVSREKKERFSLILESASTNQTSMYLCASSFPRTGGGWFGGELFFGEGSRLTVL.

The rearrangement uses TRBV25-1 and TRBJ1-5, with a tentative D call TRBD1 (5 bases). This CDR3 is built from 17 residues. V lost 6 bases, J lost 3 bases, and 21 bases lay in between. The germline gives CDR1 MGHDK, CDR2 SYGVNS. The CDR3, as DNA: TGTGCCAGCAGCGGGACCAAAGGATCTGTTGACAATCAGCCCCAGCATTTT. Its translation is CASSGTKGSVDNQPQHF. The full variable domain, its missing parts supplied by reference TRBV25-1 and TRBJ1-5, is EADIYQTPRYLVIGTGKKITLECSQTMGHDKMYWYQQDPGMELHLIHYSYGVNSTEKGDLSSESTVSRIRTEHFPLTLESARPSHTSQYLCASSGTKGSVDNQPQHFGDGTRLSIL.

The CDR3 here is CASSYRVHYEQYF. The DNA for the CDR3 is TGTGCCAGCAGTTATCGGGTTCACTACGAGCAGTACTTC. This chain uses TRBV6-5 with TRBJ2-7; D call uncertain. Germline values: CDR1 MNHEY, CDR2 SVGAGI. Trimming took 3 bases from V and 3 from J, leaving 9 bases between them. There are 13 residues in the CDR3.

The chain couples TRBV5-6 to TRBJ2-2, with D perhaps matching TRBD1 (6 bases). CDR1 is SGHDT and CDR2 is YYEEEE in the germline V gene. The V and J ends lost 1 base and 3 bases respectively, with 16 bases between them. CDR3 length equals 17 residues. The CDR3 nucleotides read TGTGCCAGCAGCTTGCTGACAGGTACCTTTGACACCGGGGAGCTGTTTTTT. This gives the protein CASSLLTGTFDTGELFF.

The V gene is TRBV25-1, the J gene TRBJ1-2; tentative D call: TRBD1 (5 bases). Trimming removed 4 bases from V and 8 bases from J, with 11 bases in between. Germline V CDR1 and CDR2: MGHDK, SYGVNS. CDR3 length: 12 amino acids. This CDR3 reads CASSGPEGGYTF. The CDR3 coding sequence is TGTGCCAGCAGTGGCCCAGAGGGGGGCTACACCTTC.

V usage is TRBV6-6 and J usage is TRBJ2-6, with 7 bases aligning to TRBD2. CDR1 is MNHNY, CDR2 SVGAGI, per germline (reference sequence). V was clipped by 5 bases and J by 4 bases; unmatched bases: 8. The CDR3 sequence is 16 residues long. The DNA for the CDR3 is TGTGCCAGCAGTCGAAGTGGGGGGGACGGGGCCAACGTCCTGACTTTC. Translated: CASSRSGGDGANVLTF.

This chain joins TRBV19 and TRBJ1-1; D unresolved. Germline V gene lookup returns CDR1 LNHDA and CDR2 SQIVND (reference sequence). The CDR3 runs 14 residues. Trimming took off 3 bases at V and 0 bases at J, with 8 bases between the two ends. DNA of the CDR3: TGTGCCAGTAGTATTAGCCTCATGAACACTGAAGCTTTCTTT. This encodes CASSISLMNTEAFF.

The rearrangement links TRBV5-1 to TRBJ1-1; no firm D call. Germline V gene data show CDR1 as SGHRS and CDR2 as YFSETQ. The CDR3 is 13 amino acids. V lost 1 base and J lost 6, with 10 bases in between. The CDR3 DNA sequence: TGCGCCAGCAGCTTGAAGGTTGGCTCTGAAGCTTTCTTT. Protein product: CASSLKVGSEAFF.

The gene calls are TRBV6-5 and TRBJ2-5; 8 positions agree with TRBD1. CDR3 length equals 15 residues. Germline CDR1 MNHEY, CDR2 SVGAGI. Trimming at V came to 0 bases and at J to 5 bases, leaving 5 bases not matched to a gene. The CDR3 bases are TGTGCCAGCAGTTACTCCAGGGGGCAGTTGGAGACCCAGTACTTC. It yields the protein CASSYSRGQLETQYF.

J is TRBJ2-7 and V is TRBV18, with 11 bases fitting TRBD1. This CDR3 is built from 15 residues. The germline CDR1 and CDR2 sequences are KGHSH and LQKENI. V lost 4 bases and J lost 4; bases outside the gene matches: 6. Written as DNA, the CDR3 is TGTGCCAGCTCACTATCTGGACAGGGGGCTTACGAGCAGTACTTC. Amino acid sequence: CASSLSGQGAYEQYF. The variable domain in full, with the rest retrieved from reference TRBV18 and TRBJ2-7, is NAGVMQNPRHLVRRRGQEARLRCSPMKGHSHVYWYRQLPEEGLKFMVYLQKENIIDESGMPKERFSAEFPKEGPSILRIQQVVRGDSAAYFCASSLSGQGAYEQYFGPGTRLTVT.

The CDR3 DNA reads TGCGCCAGCAGCTTGAATTTGGGGGGCACAGATACGCAGTATTTT. This encodes CASSLNLGGTDTQYF. This rearrangement joins TRBV5-1 to TRBJ2-3, with D perhaps matching TRBD1 or TRBD2 (5 bases each). V shed 1 base and J shed 1 base, with 10 bases lying between them. This CDR3 comprises 15 residues. CDR1 is SGHRS, CDR2 YFSETQ, per germline.

The CDR3 protein is CSVTRDPRNTEAFF. CDR3 in DNA: TGCAGCGTGACCAGGGACCCAAGGAACACTGAAGCTTTCTTT. The V call is TRBV29-1, the J call TRBJ1-1; tentative D call: TRBD1 (5 bases). There are 14 residues in the CDR3. Trimming stripped 6 bases from V and 1 base from J, with 15 bases between. Germline V gene sequence: CDR1 SQVTM, CDR2 ANQGSEA.

The chain joins TRBV5-1 to TRBJ2-7, with 9 nucleotides matching TRBD1. The CDR3 consists of 14 residues. With 3 bases clipped from V and 4 bases from J, the junction kept 5 bases outside the gene matches. Germline CDR1 reads SGHRS; CDR2 reads YFSETQ. CDR3 sequence: CASSSRDRAYEQYF. The CDR3 region has the DNA TGCGCCAGCAGCTCCCGGGACAGGGCGTACGAGCAGTACTTC.

This clone is a singleton in its sample. This chain joins TRBV28 and TRBJ1-1; weak D call: TRBD1 (5 bases). Deletions cut 1 base from V and 4 bases from J, with 19 bases between. CDR3 length: 17 amino acids. Germline CDR1 and CDR2: MDHEN and SYDVKM. The chain's CDR3 is CASSLSLWGRGSTEAFF. CDR3 sequence (DNA): TGTGCCAGCAGTTTATCCCTTTGGGGCCGGGGGAGCACTGAAGCTTTCTTT.

This rearrangement joins TRBV4-2 to TRBJ2-6; no firm D call. V gave up 1 base and J gave up 0 bases, with 7 bases separating them. Germline loops: CDR1 LGHNA, CDR2 YNFKEQ. This CDR3 contains 16 residues. The CDR3 DNA follows: TGTGCCAGCAGCCAAGGGACGGGCTCTGGGGCCAACGTCCTGACTTTC. This codes for CASSQGTGSGANVLTF.